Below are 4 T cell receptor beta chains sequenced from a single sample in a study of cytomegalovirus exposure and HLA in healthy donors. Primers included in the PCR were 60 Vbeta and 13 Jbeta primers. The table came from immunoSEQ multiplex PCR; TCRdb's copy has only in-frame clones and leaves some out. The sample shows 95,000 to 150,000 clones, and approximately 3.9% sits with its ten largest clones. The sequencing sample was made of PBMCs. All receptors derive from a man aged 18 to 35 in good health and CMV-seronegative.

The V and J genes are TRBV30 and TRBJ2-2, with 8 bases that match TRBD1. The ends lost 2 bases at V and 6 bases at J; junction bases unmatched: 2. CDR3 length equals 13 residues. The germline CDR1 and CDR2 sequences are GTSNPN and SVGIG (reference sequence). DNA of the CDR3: TGTGCCTGGAGTAACAGGGGGGCCGGGGAGCTGTTTTTT. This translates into CAWSNRGAGELFF.

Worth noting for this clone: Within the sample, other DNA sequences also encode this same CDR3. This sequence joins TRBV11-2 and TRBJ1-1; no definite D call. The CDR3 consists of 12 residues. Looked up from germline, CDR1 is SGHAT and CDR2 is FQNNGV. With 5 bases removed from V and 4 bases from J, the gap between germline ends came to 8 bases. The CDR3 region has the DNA TGTGCCAGCAGCCTTCCGGGCACTGAAGCTTTCTTT. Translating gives CASSLPGTEAFF.

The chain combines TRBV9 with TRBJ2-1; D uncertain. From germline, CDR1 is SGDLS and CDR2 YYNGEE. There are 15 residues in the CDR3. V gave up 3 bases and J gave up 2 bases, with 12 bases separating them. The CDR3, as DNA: TGTGCCAGCAGCGGATCAGGTTCCCCCTACAATGAGCAGTTCTTC. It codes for CASSGSGSPYNEQFF.

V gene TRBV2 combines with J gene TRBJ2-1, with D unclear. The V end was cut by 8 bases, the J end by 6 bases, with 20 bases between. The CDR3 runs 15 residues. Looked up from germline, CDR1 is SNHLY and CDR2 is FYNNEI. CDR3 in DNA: TGTGCCAGCTTTGAAGGGTTACAGCTTTTCAATGAGCAGTTCTTC. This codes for CASFEGLQLFNEQFF.